One and the same sample provided the 17 T cell receptor beta chains below, sequenced in a study of blood T cell repertoires in COVID-19. Clones were sequenced by immunoSEQ multiplex PCR, and TCRdb holds only the in-frame ones, with some missing. Of 150,000 or so clones listed, around 86% are singletons. The source material was peripheral blood. These receptor sequences come from an older woman with COVID-19, enrolled during active disease.

The V gene is TRBV12-3 or TRBV12-4, the J gene TRBJ1-2, with 9 bases that match TRBD1. J gave up 6 bases and V 3 bases, and 2 bases lay outside the gene matches. This CDR3 has 13 residues. In nucleotides, the CDR3 is TGTGCCAGCAGTTTTGGACAGGGGCATGGCTACACCTTC. Translation: CASSFGQGHGYTF.

The V call is TRBV19, the J call TRBJ1-1; possibly TRBD1 for D (5 bases). CDR3 length: 12 amino acids. The V and J ends lost 8 bases and 8 bases respectively, with 15 bases between them. The germline V gene has CDR1 LNHDA and CDR2 SQIVND (reference sequence). The CDR3 region is CASRTWTTEAFF. DNA for the CDR3: TGTGCCAGTCGAACTTGGACAACCGAAGCTTTCTTT.

The V gene is TRBV5-4, the J gene TRBJ2-3; 7 positions match TRBD1. The CDR3 is 15 amino acids. Germline V lookup: CDR1 SGHNT, CDR2 YYREEE (reference sequence). Unmatched junction bases numbered 2, after V lost 0 bases and J lost 1 base. In nucleotides, the CDR3 is TGTGCCAGCAGCTTGGCAGGGGGACGCACAGATACGCAGTATTTT. Its protein is CASSLAGGRTDTQYF.

This chain links TRBV19 with TRBJ2-7, with unresolved D. This CDR3 has 12 residues. CDR1 LNHDA and CDR2 SQIVND come from the germline V gene (reference sequence). Trimming took off 3 bases at V and 6 bases at J, with 9 bases between the two ends. This CDR3 reads CASSMSPGEQYF. The CDR3 DNA reads as TGTGCCAGTAGTATGAGTCCGGGCGAGCAGTACTTC.

The chain recombines TRBV2 with TRBJ1-2; TRBD1 matches 7 bases. Germline lookup yields CDR1 SNHLY and CDR2 FYNNEI. The CDR3 is 14 residues long. J lost 1 base, V lost 5 bases, and 4 bases had no gene match. The CDR3 region is CASSRDSDNYGYTF. Written as DNA, the CDR3 is TGTGCCAGCAGTCGGGACAGCGATAACTATGGCTACACCTTC.

The chain recombines TRBV6-1 with TRBJ1-6, with D possibly TRBD1 on 5 matching bases. V was clipped by 3 bases and J by 7 bases, with 7 bases between them. The CDR3 has 13 residues. Germline CDR1 is MNHNS and CDR2 is SASEGT. The CDR3 is CASSEEGNSPLHF. The CDR3 DNA reads as TGTGCCAGCAGTGAGGAGGGGAATTCACCCCTCCACTTT.

The rearrangement joins TRBV7-2 to TRBJ2-7, with TRBD2 matching over 11 bases. This CDR3 has 15 residues. In germline, CDR1 is SGHTA, CDR2 FQGNSA. The V segment lost 6 bases and the J segment 2 bases; nucleotides outside the gene matches: 6. CDR3 bases: TGTGCCAGCAGATCACTAGCGGGGGAGCCCTACGAGCAGTACTTC. Amino acids: CASRSLAGEPYEQYF.

The V and J genes are TRBV7-9 and TRBJ2-1; D is unclear. V was shortened by 1 base and J by 4 bases, with 5 bases between the two germline ends. The CDR3 contains 13 residues. Germline-derived CDR1 and CDR2 are SEHNR and FQNEAQ (reference sequence). The CDR3: CASSLDVYNEQFF. The CDR3 nucleotides read TGTGCCAGCAGCTTAGATGTATACAATGAGCAGTTCTTC.

The chain joins TRBV5-4 to TRBJ1-6; D not certain. The CDR3 loop spans 16 amino acids. Germline values: CDR1 SGHNT, CDR2 YYREEE (reference sequence). V shed 1 base and J shed 1 base, with 9 bases lying between them. Here the CDR3 DNA reads TGTGCCAGCAGCTTGTCCGGGTTTTCCTATAATTCACCCCTCCACTTT. Protein sequence: CASSLSGFSYNSPLHF.

The chain joins TRBV7-6 to TRBJ2-5, with D possibly TRBD2 on 6 matching bases. The CDR3 is 13 amino acids. The V end was cut by 5 bases, the J end by 5 bases, with 12 bases between. Germline CDR1 reads SGHVS; CDR2 reads FNYEAQ. The CDR3 loop is CASSQIAVETQYF. DNA for the CDR3: TGTGCCAGCAGCCAGATAGCGGTGGAGACCCAGTACTTC.

This clone was detected only a few times. The V call is TRBV19, the J call TRBJ1-2; 7 bases align to TRBD1. Germline CDR1 is LNHDA and CDR2 is SQIVND (reference sequence). V trimming: 7 bases; J trimming: 2 bases; junction bases outside the gene matches: 7. This CDR3 spans 14 amino acids. CDR3 sequence reads: CASKTDRRNYGYTF. The CDR3 nucleotides are TGTGCCAGTAAGACGGACAGGCGGAACTATGGCTACACCTTC.

The chain recombines TRBV27 with TRBJ1-4; 11 positions match TRBD1. The V gene's germline CDR1 is MNHEY and CDR2 SMNVEV (reference sequence). V lost 4 bases and J lost 8; bases outside the gene matches: 6. The CDR3 extends over 15 amino acids. Here the CDR3 reads CASSSGDRGVEKLFF. The CDR3 DNA follows: TGTGCCAGCAGTTCGGGGGACAGGGGGGTCGAAAAACTGTTTTTT.

The chain combines TRBV2 with TRBJ1-2; the D is unclear. Germline lookup yields CDR1 SNHLY and CDR2 FYNNEI. The V and J ends lost 2 bases and 4 bases respectively, with 5 bases between them. The CDR3 extends over 12 amino acids. CDR3: CASSENGYGYTF. As DNA, the CDR3 is TGTGCCAGCAGTGAAAACGGCTATGGCTACACCTTC.

The chain employs TRBV10-2 and TRBJ2-7; 9 positions agree with TRBD1. Germline CDR1 reads WSHSY; CDR2 reads SAAADI. The V and J ends lost 0 bases and 6 bases, in that order; junction bases with no gene match: 9. CDR3 length equals 16 residues. CDR3 sequence reads: CASSESKPGQGSEQYF. DNA for the CDR3: TGCGCCAGCAGTGAGTCGAAACCGGGACAGGGCAGCGAGCAGTACTTC.

The DNA for the CDR3 is TGTGCCAGCACAAAAGAGGGTTCAGTTTTGCGGGAGCTGTTTTTT. As protein: CASTKEGSVLRELFF. This sequence joins TRBV6-5 and TRBJ2-2, with D perhaps matching TRBD2 (5 bases). Germline V CDR1 and CDR2: MNHEY, SVGAGI. The CDR3 contains 15 residues. Trimming shortened V by 7 bases and J by 9 bases, and 21 bases separated the two germline ends.

The DNA for the CDR3 is TGTGCCAGCAGCCCTCAGCGCCCCCCCTACGAGCAGTACTTC. Encoded protein: CASSPQRPPYEQYF. V is TRBV9 and J is TRBJ2-7, with D unresolved. The CDR3 extends over 14 amino acids. CDR1 is SGDLS and CDR2 is YYNGEE in the germline V gene. V lost 4 bases to trimming and J lost 2 bases, with 13 bases between them.

For the CDR3, the DNA is TGTGCCAGCCAGGGGTCTGCCTACAATGAGCAGTTCTTC. This gives the protein CASQGSAYNEQFF. The genes are TRBV2 and TRBJ2-1; D is perhaps TRBD1 (6 bases). The V and J ends lost 8 bases and 2 bases respectively, with 10 bases between them. The CDR3 is 13 residues long. Germline V gives CDR1 SNHLY, CDR2 FYNNEI.